The next 24 T cell receptor beta chains were all read from a single sample in a study of shared clonotypes between healthy human individuals. Assay: immunoSEQ multiplex PCR; the TCRdb copy retains only in-frame clones and omits some. This repertoire shows about 2.1 million clones, around 93% found once; its top ten account for roughly 1.7%. Naive CD8 populations comprised CD45RO-negative cells positively selected for CCR7, excluding terminally differentiated effector memory CD45RA+ cells. The sample was naive CD8+ T cells from PBMCs. All receptors derive from a man in his late teens or twenties in good health. Some clones in this sample may be carry-over from other donors' samples.

Turning to this clone: Other DNA sequences from this sample encode an identical CDR3 as well. The CDR3 bases are TGTGCCAGCAGCCCGGGACTAGCAAGCTACGAGCAGTACTTC. This encodes CASSPGLASYEQYF. The rearrangement uses TRBV9 and TRBJ2-7; 9 bases fit TRBD2. Germline V gene sequence: CDR1 SGDLS, CDR2 YYNGEE. This CDR3 comprises 14 residues. The V segment lost 4 bases and the J segment 3 bases; nucleotides outside the gene matches: 5.

The chain has TRBV11-2 and TRBJ1-2; D is possibly TRBD1 (6 bases). Germline CDR1 reads SGHAT; CDR2 reads FQNNGV. The CDR3 length is 14 residues. Trimming cost V 1 base and J 5 bases, with 11 bases left between them. In nucleotides, the CDR3 is TGTGCCAGCAGCTTAGGAAGGGGGGCATATGGCTACACCTTC. Protein sequence: CASSLGRGAYGYTF. The variable domain in full, completed from reference TRBV11-2 and TRBJ1-2, reads EAGVAQSPRYKIIEKRQSVAFWCNPISGHATLYWYQQILGQGPKLLIQFQNNGVVDDSQLPKDRFSAERLKGVDSTLKIQPAKLEDSAVYLCASSLGRGAYGYTFGSGTRLTVV.

The chain carries TRBV9 and TRBJ1-5; weak D call: TRBD1 (5 bases). The germline V gene has CDR1 SGDLS and CDR2 YYNGEE. This CDR3 has 14 residues. Trimming removed 0 bases at V and 4 bases at J, with 8 bases between. CDR3 nucleotides: TGTGCCAGCAGCGTAGAGGACACTAATCAGCCCCAGCATTTT. Translating gives CASSVEDTNQPQHF. Based on the CDR3 plus reference TRBV9 and TRBJ1-5, the full variable domain is DSGVTQTPKHLITATGQRVTLRCSPRSGDLSVYWYQQSLDQGLQFLIQYYNGEERAKGNILERFSAQQFPDLHSELNLSSLELGDSALYFCASSVEDTNQPQHFGDGTRLSIL.

The genes are TRBV27 and TRBJ2-2; the D gene is possibly TRBD1 (7 bases). Germline V gene lookup returns CDR1 MNHEY and CDR2 SMNVEV (reference sequence). CDR3 length: 14 amino acids. V was trimmed by 4 bases and J by 6 bases, leaving 12 bases between them. CDR3 bases: TGTGCCAGCAGTTCAGCCAGGGGGGCCGGGGAGCTGTTTTTT. Translating it yields CASSSARGAGELFF.

This clone was seen once. The chain links TRBV27 to TRBJ2-7; weak D call: TRBD2 (7 bases). Trimming pared 3 bases from V and 3 bases from J, leaving 18 bases between. Germline V gives CDR1 MNHEY, CDR2 SMNVEV (reference sequence). The CDR3 totals 16 residues. CDR3 nucleotides: TGTGCCAGCAGTTTCTCCGGGGGGCAACGGGTCTACGAGCAGTACTTC. This gives the protein CASSFSGGQRVYEQYF.

A few counts support this clone. Other DNA sequences from this sample encode an identical CDR3 as well. V is TRBV30 and J is TRBJ1-2, with a possible D match to TRBD1 (5 bases). Trimming pared 5 bases from V and 5 bases from J, leaving 6 bases between. In germline, CDR1 is GTSNPN, CDR2 SVGIG (reference sequence). This CDR3 is built from 10 residues. The CDR3 nucleotides are TGTGCCTGGGAGGGGTATGGCTACACCTTC. This encodes CAWEGYGYTF. The full variable domain, in which reference TRBV30 and TRBJ1-2 provide the parts outside the CDR3, is SQTIHQWPATLVQPVGSPLSLECTVEGTSNPNLYWYRQAAGRGLQLLFYSVGIGQISSEVPQNLSASRPQDRQFILSSKKLLLSDSGFYLCAWEGYGYTFGSGTRLTVV.

This clone showed up just a few times. The J gene is TRBJ1-1, the V gene TRBV28, with D hard to call. Germline V CDR1 and CDR2: MDHEN, SYDVKM. This CDR3 contains 15 residues. Trimming shortened V by 3 bases and J by 0 bases, and 11 bases separated the two germline ends. DNA for the CDR3: TGTGCCAGCAGTTTTGGTGTGGTCATGAACACTGAAGCTTTCTTT. Its translation is CASSFGVVMNTEAFF.

The chain links TRBV27 to TRBJ1-1, with D maybe TRBD1 (5 bases). Germline-derived CDR1 and CDR2 are MNHEY and SMNVEV (reference sequence). The CDR3 totals 13 residues. The V gene lost 6 bases and the J gene lost 6 bases, with 14 bases spanning the gap. CDR3 sequence reads: CASSPMAGAEAFF. The CDR3 DNA is TGTGCCAGCAGCCCTATGGCGGGGGCTGAAGCTTTCTTT.

Details on this clone: Because the CDR3's place on the DNA is in doubt, the DNA is left out and the CDR3 is given as listed by TCRdb. The gene calls are TRBV27 and TRBJ1-2; TRBD1, as called in the table, went unchecked against the DNA. The CDR3 is 15 residues long, counting both termini. Germline CDR1 and CDR2: MNHEY and SMNVEV (reference sequence). CDR3 in amino acids: CASSTSGQGYYGYTF.

V usage is TRBV25-1 and J usage is TRBJ1-2; D gene unclear. The germline V gene encodes CDR1 MGHDK and CDR2 SYGVNS. Trimming took 2 bases from V and 5 from J, leaving 6 bases between them. The CDR3 extends over 12 amino acids. CDR3: CASSERDYGYTF. CDR3 DNA: TGTGCCAGCAGTGAACGAGATTATGGCTACACCTTC.

The chain carries TRBV28 and TRBJ1-3; no reliable D call. The CDR3 loop spans 14 amino acids. CDR1 and CDR2 from the germline V gene are MDHEN and SYDVKM. The ends were cut back, 7 bases at V and 0 bases at J, with 10 bases in the middle. Here the CDR3 reads CASTLEYSGNTIYF. CDR3 coding DNA: TGTGCCAGCACCCTCGAGTACTCTGGAAACACCATATATTTT.

CDR3 region: CASSSLAGAFADTQYF. Written as DNA, the CDR3 is TGTGCCAGCAGCTCCCTAGCGGGCGCATTCGCAGATACGCAGTATTTT. The gene calls are TRBV7-2 and TRBJ2-3, with 8 bases fitting TRBD2. The V gene end was trimmed by 4 bases and the J gene end by 4 bases; junction bases not matched to a gene: 10. This CDR3 contains 16 residues. CDR1 SGHTA and CDR2 FQGNSA come from the germline V gene.

This rearrangement joins TRBV4-1 to TRBJ2-3; the D is unclear. The V gene lost 0 bases and the J gene lost 3 bases, with 13 bases spanning the gap. This CDR3 spans 16 amino acids. CDR1 is MGHRA and CDR2 is YSYEKL in the germline V gene. The CDR3 DNA follows: TGCGCCAGCAGCCAAGAGGCCGCCATGGGGACAGATACGCAGTATTTT. This sequence encodes CASSQEAAMGTDTQYF.

V usage is TRBV28 and J usage is TRBJ1-2; the match to TRBD1 covers 10 bases. V shed 7 bases and J 5 bases; nucleotides not matched to a gene: 10. Germline V gives CDR1 MDHEN, CDR2 SYDVKM. The CDR3 is 15 residues long. CDR3 sequence (DNA): TGTGCCAGCACCCCTACCGGGACAGGGGAATATGGCTACACCTTC. Translation: CASTPTGTGEYGYTF.

The chain links TRBV4-1 to TRBJ2-5, with 8 positions matching TRBD1. The end of the DNA is better explained by TRBJ2-7, so the J call may be wrong. The CDR3 is made up of 17 amino acids. Germline CDR1 MGHRA, CDR2 YSYEKL. Here the CDR3 reads CASSQPQGAQASHEQYF. The CDR3 DNA is TGCGCCAGCAGCCAGCCCCAGGGGGCTCAAGCAAGCCACGAGCAGTACTTC.

This clone was counted once. This chain connects TRBV27 to TRBJ2-1; D ambiguous. This CDR3 is 14 amino acids long. The germline V gene encodes CDR1 MNHEY and CDR2 SMNVEV (reference sequence). V was pared by 5 bases and J by 8 bases, with 16 bases between. In DNA form, the CDR3 reads TGTGCCAGCAGTCCGACACAACCGGCGGATGAGCAGTTCTTC. Amino acids: CASSPTQPADEQFF.

The table lists this clone with a count of one. The V gene is TRBV19, the J gene TRBJ2-3; 12 bases match TRBD2. CDR3 size: 15 residues. With 6 bases clipped from V and 0 bases from J, the junction kept 1 base outside the gene matches. Germline CDR1 reads LNHDA; CDR2 reads SQIVND (reference sequence). The CDR3 region has the DNA TGTGCCAGTAGCGGACTAGCGGGAAGCACAGATACGCAGTATTTT. Translating it yields CASSGLAGSTDTQYF.

This CDR3 is CASTPPGTPRNEKLFF. Written as DNA, the CDR3 is TGTGCCAGCACCCCCCCAGGGACACCGAGAAATGAAAAACTGTTTTTT. The chain couples TRBV25-1 to TRBJ1-4, with D perhaps TRBD1 (6 bases). Germline V gene sequence: CDR1 MGHDK, CDR2 SYGVNS. Trimming cost V 7 bases and J 5 bases, with 20 bases left between them. This CDR3 has 16 residues. The entire variable domain, with the rest obtained from reference TRBV25-1 and TRBJ1-4, is as follows: EADIYQTPRYLVIGTGKKITLECSQTMGHDKMYWYQQDPGMELHLIHYSYGVNSTEKGDLSSESTVSRIRTEHFPLTLESARPSHTSQYLCASTPPGTPRNEKLFFGSGTQLSVL.

As to this clone: The same CDR3 is also encoded by other DNA sequences in this sample. V gene TRBV9 combines with J gene TRBJ2-7, with 7 bases identical to TRBD2. The V segment lost 4 bases and the J segment 4 bases; nucleotides outside the gene matches: 5. The CDR3 runs 13 residues. Per the germline V gene, CDR1 is SGDLS and CDR2 is YYNGEE. CDR3 in amino acids: CASSPGRAYEQYF. CDR3 in DNA: TGTGCCAGCAGCCCGGGGAGGGCGTACGAGCAGTACTTC.

V and J are TRBV7-9 and TRBJ2-7; D is uncertain. V was pared by 5 bases and J by 0 bases, with 11 bases between. There are 14 residues in the CDR3. The germline gives CDR1 SEHNR, CDR2 FQNEAQ (reference sequence). CDR3 sequence: CASSNPTFSYEQYF. In DNA form, the CDR3 reads TGTGCCAGCAGCAATCCTACCTTCTCCTACGAGCAGTACTTC.

The genes are TRBV19 and TRBJ1-5; D not resolved. Germline V gene sequence: CDR1 LNHDA, CDR2 SQIVND (reference sequence). V was trimmed by 8 bases and J by 0 bases, leaving 17 bases between them. This CDR3 has 16 residues. The CDR3 region is CASSPDTRYSNQPQHF. The CDR3 region has the DNA TGTGCCAGTTCCCCCGACACCCGTTATAGCAATCAGCCCCAGCATTTT.

The gene calls are TRBV28 and TRBJ1-2; no clear D. With 2 bases removed from V and 0 bases from J, the gap between germline ends came to 16 bases. Germline V gene lookup returns CDR1 MDHEN and CDR2 SYDVKM. The CDR3 has 17 residues. The CDR3 DNA reads as TGTGCCAGCAGTTTAGTCCCCCTTCACGCCGCTAACTATGGCTACACCTTC. This translates into CASSLVPLHAANYGYTF.

The CDR3 DNA sequence: TGTGCCAGCAGTGACGGGGTTATCCAAGGCTACGAGCAGTACTTC. It is translated as CASSDGVIQGYEQYF. The V and J genes are TRBV6-1 and TRBJ2-7, with D possibly being TRBD2 (5 bases). The CDR3 contains 15 residues. Germline V gene sequence: CDR1 MNHNS, CDR2 SASEGT. Between the trimmed V and J ends, which lost 3 bases and 3 bases, there was a span of 15 bases.

The rearrangement joins TRBV19 to TRBJ2-1, with D hard to call. The CDR3 has 13 residues. V gave up 3 bases and J gave up 7 bases, with 10 bases separating them. Germline CDR1 reads LNHDA; CDR2 reads SQIVND (reference sequence). The CDR3 nucleotides are TGTGCCAGTAGTATTTTCCCGGAGAATGAGCAGTTCTTC. Translated: CASSIFPENEQFF. The full variable domain, completed using reference TRBV19 and TRBJ2-1, is DGGITQSPKYLFRKEGQNVTLSCEQNLNHDAMYWYRQDPGQGLRLIYYSQIVNDFQKGDIAEGYSVSREKKESFPLTVTSAQKNPTAFYLCASSIFPENEQFFGPGTRLTVL.